The clone carrying this T cell receptor beta chain is a singleton in its sample. Its antigen is as yet unknown. The data derive from a study of T cell responses to AZD1222 COVID-19 vaccine. At the level of the study: Second-dose intervals of approximately 4 or approximately 12 weeks were pooled. Study findings and constraints: Two AZD1222 administrations were followed by greater Spike-specific TCR breadth and depth. Repertoire collection took place solely once the T cell response had peaked. CD4 TCRs associated with vaccination spanned spike, dominating at 160-218 and 743-854.

CDR1 and CDR2 from the germline V gene are LGHNA and YNFKEQ. V was clipped by 1 base and J by 8 bases, with 20 bases between them. The CDR3 has 17 residues. Sequencing used immunoSEQ multiplex PCR; TCRdb keeps in-frame clones, though not all of them. The sample shows 110,000 to 150,000 clones, approximately 88% of them seen only once. V gene TRBV4-2 combines with J gene TRBJ1-4, with TRBD1 as a possible D gene (6 bases). Here the sequenced sample was peripheral blood, taken on day 0 of AZD1222 vaccination. This clonotype was obtained from an adult in good health. The CDR3 sequence: CASSQVVVRGGGEKLFF. In nucleotides, the CDR3 is TGTGCCAGCAGCCAAGTCGTTGTCAGGGGAGGTGGGGAAAAACTGTTTTTT.